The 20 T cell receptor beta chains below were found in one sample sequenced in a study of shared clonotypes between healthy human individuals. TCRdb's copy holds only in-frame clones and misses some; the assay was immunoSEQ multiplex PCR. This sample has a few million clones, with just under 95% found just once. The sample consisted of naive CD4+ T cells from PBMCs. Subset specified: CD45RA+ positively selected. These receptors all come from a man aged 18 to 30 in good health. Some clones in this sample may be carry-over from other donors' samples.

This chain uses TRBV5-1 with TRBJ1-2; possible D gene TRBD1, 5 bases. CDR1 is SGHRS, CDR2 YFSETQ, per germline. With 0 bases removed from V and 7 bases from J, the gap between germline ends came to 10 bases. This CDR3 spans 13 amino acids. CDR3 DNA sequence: TGCGCCAGCAGCTTGGAGGCCGGGACTGGCTACACCTTC. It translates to CASSLEAGTGYTF.

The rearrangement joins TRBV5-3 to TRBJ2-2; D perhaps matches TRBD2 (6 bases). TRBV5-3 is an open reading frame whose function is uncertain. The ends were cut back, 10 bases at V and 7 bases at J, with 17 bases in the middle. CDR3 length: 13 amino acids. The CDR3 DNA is TGTGCCGAGCAGCGGAGGGGAGACGGGGAGCTGTTTTTT. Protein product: CAEQRRGDGELFF.

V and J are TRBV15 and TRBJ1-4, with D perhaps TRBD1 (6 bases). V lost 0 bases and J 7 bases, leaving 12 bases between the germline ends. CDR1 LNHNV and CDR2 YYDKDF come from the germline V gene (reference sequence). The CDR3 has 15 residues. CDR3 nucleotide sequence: TGTGCCACCAGCAGAGATATGGGCAGGGGTGAAAAACTGTTTTTT. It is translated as CATSRDMGRGEKLFF.

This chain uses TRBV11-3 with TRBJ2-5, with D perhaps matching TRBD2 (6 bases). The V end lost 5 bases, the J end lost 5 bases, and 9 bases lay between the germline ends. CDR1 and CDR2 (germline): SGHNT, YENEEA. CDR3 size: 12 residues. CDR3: CASSEGGETQYF. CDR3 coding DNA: TGTGCCAGCAGCGAGGGAGGCGAGACCCAGTACTTC.

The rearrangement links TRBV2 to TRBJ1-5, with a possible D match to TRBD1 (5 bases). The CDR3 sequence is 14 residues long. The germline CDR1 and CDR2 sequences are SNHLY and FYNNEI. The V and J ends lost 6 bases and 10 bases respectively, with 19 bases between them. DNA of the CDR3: TGTGCCAGCAGGGGCTGGGGAGGGGAAGGACCCCAGCATTTT. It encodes CASRGWGGEGPQHF. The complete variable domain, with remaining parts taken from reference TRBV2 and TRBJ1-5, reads EPEVTQTPSHQVTQMGQEVILRCVPISNHLYFYWYRQILGQKVEFLVSFYNNEISEKSEIFDDQFSVERPDGSNFTLKIRSTKLEDSAMYFCASRGWGGEGPQHFGDGTRLSIL.

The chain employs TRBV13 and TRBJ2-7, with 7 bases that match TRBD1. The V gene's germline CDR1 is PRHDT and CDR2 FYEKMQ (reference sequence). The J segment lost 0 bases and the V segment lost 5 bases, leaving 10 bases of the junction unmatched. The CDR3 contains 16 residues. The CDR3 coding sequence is TGTGCCAGCAGCCATAGAAGACAGGGTAGCTCCTACGAGCAGTACTTC. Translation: CASSHRRQGSSYEQYF.

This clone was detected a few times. The CDR3 bases are TGCAGCGTTGAAGGTGGACAGAGGGGAGGGGTGGCTTTCTTT. This encodes CSVEGGQRGGVAFF. The J gene is TRBJ1-1, the V gene TRBV29-1, with a tentative D call TRBD1 (6 bases). The V end was cut by 1 base, the J end by 11 bases, with 20 bases between. Per germline, CDR1 SQVTM and CDR2 ANQGSEA. CDR3 size: 14 residues.

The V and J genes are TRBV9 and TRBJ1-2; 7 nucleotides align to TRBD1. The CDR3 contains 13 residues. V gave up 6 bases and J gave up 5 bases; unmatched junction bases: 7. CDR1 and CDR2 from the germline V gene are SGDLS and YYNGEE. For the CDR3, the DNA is TGTGCCAGCAAAAATCAACAGGGGTATGGCTACACCTTC. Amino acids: CASKNQQGYGYTF.

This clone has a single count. The CDR3 nucleotides read TGTGCCAGCAGCCTAGGACCTGGGACAGGGGGCTACGAGCAGTACTTC. Translated: CASSLGPGTGGYEQYF. J is TRBJ2-7 and V is TRBV7-8; TRBD1 agrees at 11 bases. The V gene end was trimmed by 5 bases and the J gene end by 3 bases; junction bases not matched to a gene: 9. CDR3 length: 16 amino acids. CDR1 and CDR2 from the germline V gene are SGHVS and FQNEAQ.

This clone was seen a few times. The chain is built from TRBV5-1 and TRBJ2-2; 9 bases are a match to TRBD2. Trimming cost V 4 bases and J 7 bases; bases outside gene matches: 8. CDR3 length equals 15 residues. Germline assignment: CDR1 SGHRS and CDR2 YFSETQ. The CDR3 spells CASSPGTSYVGELFF. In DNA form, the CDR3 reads TGCGCCAGCAGCCCGGGGACTAGCTATGTCGGGGAGCTGTTTTTT.

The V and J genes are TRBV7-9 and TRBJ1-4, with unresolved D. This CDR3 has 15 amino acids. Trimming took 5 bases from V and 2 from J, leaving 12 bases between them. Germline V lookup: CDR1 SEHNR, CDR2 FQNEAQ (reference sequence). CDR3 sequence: CASSPQGWTNEKLFF. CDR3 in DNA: TGTGCCAGCAGCCCTCAAGGGTGGACTAATGAAAAACTGTTTTTT. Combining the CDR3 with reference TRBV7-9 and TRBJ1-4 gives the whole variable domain DTGVSQNPRHKITKRGQNVTFRCDPISEHNRLYWYRQTLGQGPEFLTYFQNEAQLEKSRLLSDRFSAERPKGSFSTLEIQRTEQGDSAMYLCASSPQGWTNEKLFFGSGTQLSVL.

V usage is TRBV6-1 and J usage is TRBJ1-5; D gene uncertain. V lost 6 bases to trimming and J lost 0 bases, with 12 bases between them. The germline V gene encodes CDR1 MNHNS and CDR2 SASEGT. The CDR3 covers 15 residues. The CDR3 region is CASRARVPSNQPQHF. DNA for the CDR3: TGTGCCAGCAGGGCTAGGGTTCCTAGCAATCAGCCCCAGCATTTT.

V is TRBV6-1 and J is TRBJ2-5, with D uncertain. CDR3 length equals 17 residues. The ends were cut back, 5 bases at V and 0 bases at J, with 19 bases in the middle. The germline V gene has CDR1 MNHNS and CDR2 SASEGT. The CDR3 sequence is CASSKGDNRPHQETQYF. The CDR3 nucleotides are TGTGCCAGCAGTAAAGGTGACAACCGCCCCCACCAAGAGACCCAGTACTTC.

CDR3 protein: CASRLDRSTGELFF. As DNA, the CDR3 is TGTGCCAGCAGGCTGGACCGATCCACCGGGGAGCTGTTTTTT. The chain has TRBV6-1 and TRBJ2-2, with no clear D. The CDR3 has 14 amino acids. The germline CDR1 and CDR2 sequences are MNHNS and SASEGT. V lost 6 bases and J 4 bases, leaving 12 bases between the germline ends.

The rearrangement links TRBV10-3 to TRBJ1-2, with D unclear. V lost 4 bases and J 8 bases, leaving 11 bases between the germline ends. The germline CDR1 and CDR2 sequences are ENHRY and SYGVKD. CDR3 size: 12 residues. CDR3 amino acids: CAISAADRGYTF. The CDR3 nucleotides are TGTGCCATCAGTGCGGCAGATAGAGGCTACACCTTC.

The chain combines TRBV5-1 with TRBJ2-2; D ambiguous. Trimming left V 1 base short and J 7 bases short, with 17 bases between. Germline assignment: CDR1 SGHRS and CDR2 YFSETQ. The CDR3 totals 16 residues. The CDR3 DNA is TGCGCCAGCAGCTTGCCCTCCGGTGCCTTCGGCGGGGAGCTGTTTTTT. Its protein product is CASSLPSGAFGGELFF.

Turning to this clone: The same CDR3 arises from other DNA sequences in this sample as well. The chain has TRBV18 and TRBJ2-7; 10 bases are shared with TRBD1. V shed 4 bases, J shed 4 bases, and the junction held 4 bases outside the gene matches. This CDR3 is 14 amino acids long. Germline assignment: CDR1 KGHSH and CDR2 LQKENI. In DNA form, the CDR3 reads TGTGCCAGCTCACAGAGACAGGGGGCTTACGAGCAGTACTTC. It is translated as CASSQRQGAYEQYF.

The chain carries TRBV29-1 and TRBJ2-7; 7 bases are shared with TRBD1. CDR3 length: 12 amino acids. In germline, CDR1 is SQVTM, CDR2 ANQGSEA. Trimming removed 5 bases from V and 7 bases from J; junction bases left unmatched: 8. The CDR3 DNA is TGCAGCGTTCTCCCTCCAGGGGGTGAGCAGTACTTC. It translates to CSVLPPGGEQYF.

The CDR3 sequence: CAIREGGGNYGYTF. The CDR3, as DNA: TGTGCCATCAGGGAGGGCGGGGGGAACTATGGCTACACCTTC. The J gene is TRBJ1-2, the V gene TRBV10-3, with D possibly being TRBD1 (5 bases). This CDR3 contains 14 residues. Germline-derived CDR1 and CDR2 are ENHRY and SYGVKD. V lost 6 bases to trimming and J lost 2 bases, with 13 bases between them.

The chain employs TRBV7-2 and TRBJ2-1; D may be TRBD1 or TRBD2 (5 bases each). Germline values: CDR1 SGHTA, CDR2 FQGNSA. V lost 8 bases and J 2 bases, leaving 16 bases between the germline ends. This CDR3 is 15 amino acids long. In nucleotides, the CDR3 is TGTGCCAGCGCAGCGACGAGGGGACCCTACAATGAGCAGTTCTTC. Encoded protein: CASAATRGPYNEQFF. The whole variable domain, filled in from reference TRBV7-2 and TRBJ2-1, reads GAGVSQSPSNKVTEKGKDVELRCDPISGHTALYWYRQSLGQGLEFLIYFQGNSAPDKSGLPSDRFSAERTGGSVSTLTIQRTQQEDSAVYLCASAATRGPYNEQFFGPGTRLTVL.